A selection of T cell receptor beta chains follows, all from one sample in a study of T-cell reconstitution after alpha-beta-depleted transplantation in children. TCRdb fed the PCR reads into MiXCR, producing one record per CDR3 protein. The data show about 97,000 distinct CDR3 sequences, 7.5% to 9% seen once. The sequencing here drew on PBMCs, taken before TCRalphabeta/CD19-depleted stem cell transplant. These receptor sequences come from a boy aged 2 to 10 with acute lymphoblastic leukemia, due to receive a stem cell transplant. The CDR3 runs from the conserved cysteine through the conserved F or W. Each record gives: J gene, clone size, V gene, CDR3 protein. Clone size is given for some rows only: seen once, a few or many times, or a class if the clone is expanded.

>TRBJ1-4|few|TRBV11-2
CASSPGTLRHEKLFF
>TRBJ2-7|NA|TRBV13
CASSLRDRYYEQYF
>TRBJ1-1|NA|TRBV3-1
CASSPREEVAFF
>TRBJ1-1|many|TRBV6-1
CASTQGGNTEAFF
>TRBJ2-3|few|TRBV28
CASGTGFPWDTQYF
>TRBJ2-7|few|TRBV3-1
CASSPSGASSYEQYF
>TRBJ1-1|NA|TRBV20-1
CSASRTGGGHTEAFF
>TRBJ1-6|NA|TRBV20-1
CSAQPYGQPYNSPLHF
>TRBJ2-1|many|TRBV29-1
CSAGGRNTNEQFF
>TRBJ2-1|NA|TRBV6-5
CASSYLPGLAGGRANEQFF
>TRBJ2-3|many|TRBV5-1
CASSTSGTGETDTQYF
>TRBJ1-6|few|TRBV12-3/TRBV12-4
CASSFTGGYSYNSPLHF
>TRBJ2-3|NA|TRBV7-8
CASSLEAGTETQYF
>TRBJ1-6|few|TRBV5-5
CASSFNPPRDNSPLHF
>TRBJ1-2|few|TRBV27
CASSPEGTYGYTF
>TRBJ2-1|few|TRBV18
CASSPDGRGPEQFF
>TRBJ2-7|NA|TRBV6-5
CASSYSRDGAYEQYF
>TRBJ2-7|NA|TRBV18
CASSPYNGGESEQYF
>TRBJ2-1|few|TRBV11-2
CASSSALVPENEQFF
>TRBJ2-1|many|TRBV5-1
CASSLDRGRDEQFF